This T cell receptor beta chain is drawn from a study of post-analysis software for immune sequencing data (dated by TCRdb to about 2015). For context, the study as a whole: The recorded disease courses included relapsing-remitting, secondary progressive and progressive-relapsing multiple sclerosis, and some patients had no subtype annotation. A subset of samples was prepared in parallel using single-end sample barcoding, then pooled and co-amplified after Illumina adapter ligation. The multiple sclerosis patient repertoires were compared with under 13 previously published healthy control repertoires from donors aged roughly 6 to 25 years.

Libraries were constructed by PCR. The instrument was an Illumina HiSeq 2500. Unique molecular identifiers were incorporated into TCR beta cDNA libraries to reduce PCR and sequencing biases. Per 1 to 10 million input T cells, approximately 500,000 cDNA molecules were obtained, such that each molecule approximated one T cell. The patient libraries were prepared and sequenced using the same protocol as the earlier healthy control dataset. Samples belonging to the same batch were prepared together, multiplexed and sequenced on a shared HiSeq lane. Per the source publication's procedure: MIGEC handled the raw barcoded reads, throwing out single-read molecular identifier groups before consensus assembly and CDR3 extraction. Clonotype tables were post-analysed with VDJtools, and diversity was normalized by down-sampling all datasets to the smallest sample size. Repertoire overlap clustering matched CDR3 amino acid but not nucleotide sequences to correct batch-related cross-sample contamination. Clones were called with MiXCR by TCRdb after fastp trimmed the public reads at Q25, and only in-frame beta chains were retained. Records with the same CDR3 protein are collapsed into one entry carrying the most frequent genes and DNA. In this record, the V and J calls reflect TCRdb's handling and not the investigators' own analysis. In all, the sample holds hundreds of thousands of distinct CDR3 sequences, and 25% to 30% of those were seen once. The ten largest clones take up around 0.56% of the sample.

Trimming costs V 6 bases and J 4 bases, and their ends lie 19 bases apart. There are 15 amino acids in the CDR3, from cysteine to phenylalanine inclusive. The kept DNA is CDR3 alone, 45 bases in frame from the first base. The germline V gene (reference sequence) provides CDR1 DFQATT and CDR2 SNEGSKA. This clonotype occurred a few times. No antigen is known for it. The record has no base qualities; no much larger clone is one base away. What the research found in general, with its limitations: Direct clustering with F measure showed strong co-clustering of samples prepared in the same batch, prompting a batch-effect correction. Compared with controls, multiple sclerosis patients had significantly lower normalized Chao1 diversity, a finding suggesting substantial peripheral T-cell clonal expansion. Significantly higher frequencies in patients than in controls were found for about 5 TRBV segments, including TRBV5-6, TRBV5-1 and TRBV20-1. The control group was slightly older than the multiple sclerosis patient group.

To demonstrate the VDJtools post-analysis software, the study profiled TCR beta repertoires from the peripheral blood of about 13 young patients with multiple sclerosis. The multiple sclerosis patients were children and adolescents ranging in age from about 6 to 17 years. Recombination linked TRBV20-1 to TRBJ1-5, with TRBD1 perhaps the D gene, on 6 matching bases. Sequenced input: blood. The clonotype originates from a girl aged 5 to 17 with multiple sclerosis. Read as DNA, the sequence is TGCAGTGCCTACGGACAGTTATCGGAGAATCAGCCCCAGCATTTT. This encodes CSAYGQLSENQPQHF.